This T cell receptor beta chain originates from a study of molecular identifiers for immune sequencing clone quantification. TCRdb ran MiXCR on the PCR reads and lists one entry per CDR3 protein. Of around 20,000 distinct CDR3 sequences listed, roughly 18% are singletons. The sample holds many counts of this clonotype. CDR1 SGHVS and CDR2 FNYEAQ come from the germline V gene. The ends lost 5 bases at V and 5 bases at J; junction bases unmatched: 10. This CDR3 is 18 amino acids long. The chain has TRBV7-6 and TRBJ2-3; 16 bases line up with TRBD2. The sequenced material came from naive CD8+ T cells from blood, with Jurkat cell RNA spiked in. Subset meaning: FACS-sorted CD8+CD4-CCR7+CD45RA+ naive T cells. The TCR comes from a human donor in good health. Some libraries in this study had Jurkat cell RNA spiked in. Written as DNA, the CDR3 is TGTGCCAGCAGCCGAATCGGGACTAGCGGGAGGGCCAAAGATACGCAGTATTTT. This gives the protein CASSRIGTSGRAKDTQYF.